This T cell receptor (beta chain) stems from a study of cytomegalovirus exposure and HLA in healthy donors. Study-wide results and limits: TCR beta V- and J-gene trimming, according to a later analysis, was linked to a missense DCLRE1C variant. Accurate prediction of HLA-A and HLA-B alleles (for most subjects) was reportedly achieved from TCR beta sequences. Using the classifier, cytomegalovirus status was reportedly diagnosed with high specificity and sensitivity.

This clone was counted a single time. Its antigen is unidentified. The PCR was carried out with 60 Vbeta primers and 13 Jbeta primers. The table came from immunoSEQ multiplex PCR; TCRdb's copy has only in-frame clones and leaves some out. The sample lists 140,000 or so clones, more than 65% occurring once. The CDR3 has 12 residues. V was pared by 0 bases and J by 7 bases, with 5 bases between. Germline V lookup: CDR1 SGDLS, CDR2 YYNGEE. The clonotype originates from a young woman in good health and CMV-seronegative. Sequencing was carried out using PBMCs. The chain has TRBV9 and TRBJ2-1; D unclear. CDR3 in amino acids: CASSVDQNEQFF. The CDR3, as DNA: TGTGCCAGCAGCGTAGATCAGAATGAGCAGTTCTTC. The whole variable domain, remainder taken from reference TRBV9 and TRBJ2-1, is DSGVTQTPKHLITATGQRVTLRCSPRSGDLSVYWYQQSLDQGLQFLIQYYNGEERAKGNILERFSAQQFPDLHSELNLSSLELGDSALYFCASSVDQNEQFFGPGTRLTVL.